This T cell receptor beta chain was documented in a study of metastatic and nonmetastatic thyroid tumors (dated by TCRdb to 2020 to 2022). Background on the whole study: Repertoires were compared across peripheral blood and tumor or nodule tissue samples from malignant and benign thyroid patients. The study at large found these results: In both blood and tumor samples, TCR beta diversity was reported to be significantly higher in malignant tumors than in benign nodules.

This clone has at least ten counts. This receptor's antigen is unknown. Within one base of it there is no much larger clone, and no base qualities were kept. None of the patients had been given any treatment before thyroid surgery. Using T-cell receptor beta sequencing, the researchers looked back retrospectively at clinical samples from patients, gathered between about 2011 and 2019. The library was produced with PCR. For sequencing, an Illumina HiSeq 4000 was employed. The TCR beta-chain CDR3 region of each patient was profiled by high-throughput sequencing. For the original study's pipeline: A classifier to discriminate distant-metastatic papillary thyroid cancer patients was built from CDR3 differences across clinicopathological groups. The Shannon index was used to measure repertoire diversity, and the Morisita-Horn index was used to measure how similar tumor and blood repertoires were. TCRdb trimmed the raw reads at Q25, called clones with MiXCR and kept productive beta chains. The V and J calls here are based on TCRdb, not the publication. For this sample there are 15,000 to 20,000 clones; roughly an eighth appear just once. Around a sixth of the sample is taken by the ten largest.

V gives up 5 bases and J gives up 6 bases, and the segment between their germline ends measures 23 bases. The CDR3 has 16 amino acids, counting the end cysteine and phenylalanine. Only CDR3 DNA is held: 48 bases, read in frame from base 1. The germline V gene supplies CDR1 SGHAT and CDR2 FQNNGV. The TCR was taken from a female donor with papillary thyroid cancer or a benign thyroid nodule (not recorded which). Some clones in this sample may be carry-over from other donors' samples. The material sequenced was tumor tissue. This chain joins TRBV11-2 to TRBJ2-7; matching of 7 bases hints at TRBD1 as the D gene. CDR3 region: CASSLTGAQGEVEQYF. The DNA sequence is TGTGCCAGCAGCCTTACAGGGGCCCAAGGGGAGGTCGAGCAGTACTTC.